The present T cell receptor (beta chain) was sequenced within a study of cytomegalovirus exposure and HLA in healthy donors. The PCR contained 60 Vbeta and 13 Jbeta primers. The data were produced by immunoSEQ multiplex PCR, yet TCRdb's version contains in-frame clones alone and is incomplete. The repertoire holds 180,000 or so clones, with roughly 79% as singletons. Notes on this clone: Its antigen is not identified.

Germline CDR1 LNHDA, CDR2 SQIVND (reference sequence). The CDR3 has 14 amino acids. V shed 6 bases and J 5 bases; nucleotides not matched to a gene: 8. Study-level findings and limits: Rarity held for most TCR sequences, but there were some public TCRs that occurred in many donors.

Sequences were obtained from PBMCs. This receptor was obtained from a male donor in good health and CMV-seronegative. This chain uses TRBV19 with TRBJ1-1; 8 bases fit TRBD1. The CDR3 spells CASRNQGARTEAFF. CDR3 coding DNA: TGTGCCAGTAGGAACCAGGGGGCGCGAACTGAAGCTTTCTTT.